A single T cell receptor beta chain is shown here with its context. The CDR3 is made up of 17 amino acids. The sample belongs to a study of blood T cell repertoires in COVID-19. Clones were sequenced by immunoSEQ multiplex PCR, and TCRdb holds only the in-frame ones, with some missing. The sample records fewer than 250,000 clones, 85% to 90% being singletons. Sequencing was performed on peripheral blood. This chain connects TRBV1 to TRBJ2-3; the DNA was not compared with TRBD2, the D call given in the table. TRBV1 is deemed a pseudogene. The clonotype originates from a man younger than 45 with COVID-19, enrolled during active disease. This chain's CDR3 is CTSSQDLKAGGTDTQYF. CDR3 sequence (DNA): TGCACCAGCAGCCAAGATCTAAAAGCGGGAGGCACAGATACGCAGTATTTT.